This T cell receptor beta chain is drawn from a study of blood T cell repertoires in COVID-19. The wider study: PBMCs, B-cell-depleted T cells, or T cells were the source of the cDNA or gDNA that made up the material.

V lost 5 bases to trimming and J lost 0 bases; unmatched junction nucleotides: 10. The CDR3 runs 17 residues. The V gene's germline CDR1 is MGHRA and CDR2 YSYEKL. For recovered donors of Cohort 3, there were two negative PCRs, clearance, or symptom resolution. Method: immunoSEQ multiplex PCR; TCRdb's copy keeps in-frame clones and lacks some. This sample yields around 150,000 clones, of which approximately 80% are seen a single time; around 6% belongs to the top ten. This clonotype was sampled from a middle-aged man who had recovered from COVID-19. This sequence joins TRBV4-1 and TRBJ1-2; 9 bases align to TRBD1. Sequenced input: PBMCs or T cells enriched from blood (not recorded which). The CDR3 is CASSEDRGFPSNYGYTF. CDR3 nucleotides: TGCGCCAGCAGCGAGGACAGGGGTTTTCCCTCTAACTATGGCTACACCTTC.